A selection of T cell receptor beta chains follows, all from one sample in a study of cytomegalovirus exposure and HLA in healthy donors. Using immunoSEQ multiplex PCR, the repertoire was profiled, and TCRdb retains in-frame clones only, with some absent. The profile covers roughly 190,000 clones, with around 68% appearing a single time and just under 3% taken by the ten largest. Material for sequencing was PBMCs. The receptors here all came from a man aged 35 to 55 in good health and CMV-seronegative. CDR3s include the opening cysteine and the closing phenylalanine or tryptophan. A D gene is named only where the DNA matches it firmly. Rows give clone size only sometimes, using once, few, many, or a class for an expanded clone.

cdr3_aa: CASSLITDTQYF
cdr3_nt: TGTGCCAGCAGTTTAATAACAGATACGCAGTATTTT
j_call: TRBJ2-3
v_call: TRBV28
d_call: NA
clone_size: NA

cdr3_aa: CASSPPDSGLSDTQYF
cdr3_nt: TGCGCCAGCAGCCCACCGGACAGCGGACTTTCAGATACGCAGTATTTT
j_call: TRBJ2-3
v_call: TRBV5-1
d_call: NA
clone_size: once

cdr3_aa: CASGIPRQGNYGYTF
cdr3_nt: TGTGCCAGCGGCATCCCCCGACAGGGGAACTATGGCTACACCTTC
j_call: TRBJ1-2
v_call: TRBV6-5
d_call: TRBD1
clone_size: NA

cdr3_aa: CASSELGGPAQPQHF
cdr3_nt: TGTGCCAGCAGTGAACTGGGGGGACCGGCCCAGCCCCAGCATTTT
j_call: TRBJ1-5
v_call: TRBV2
d_call: NA
clone_size: NA

cdr3_aa: CASSLAAQPYEQYF
cdr3_nt: TGTGCCAGCAGCTTAGCGGCACAACCCTACGAGCAGTACTTC
j_call: TRBJ2-7
v_call: TRBV7-6
d_call: NA
clone_size: NA

cdr3_aa: CASSLTGLAGDEQYF
cdr3_nt: TGTGCCAGCAGCTTAACGGGACTAGCGGGGGACGAGCAGTACTTC
j_call: TRBJ2-7
v_call: TRBV7-9
d_call: TRBD2
clone_size: few

cdr3_aa: CASSFTAYNEQFF
cdr3_nt: TGTGCCAGCAGCTTCACGGCCTACAATGAGCAGTTCTTC
j_call: TRBJ2-1
v_call: TRBV7-2
d_call: NA
clone_size: NA

cdr3_aa: CAISESSGLTSSTDTQYF
cdr3_nt: TGTGCCATCAGTGAGTCGTCAGGACTTACCTCTAGCACAGATACGCAGTATTTT
j_call: TRBJ2-3
v_call: TRBV10-3
d_call: NA
clone_size: NA

cdr3_aa: CSVETPIQPPGLAGASDTQYF
cdr3_nt: TGCAGCGTTGAAACCCCAATACAGCCGCCGGGACTAGCGGGAGCCTCAGATACGCAGTATTTT
j_call: TRBJ2-3
v_call: TRBV29-1
d_call: TRBD2
clone_size: NA

cdr3_aa: CASSLAKRAIYEQYF
cdr3_nt: TGTGCCAGCAGCTTAGCAAAGCGGGCCATCTACGAGCAGTACTTC
j_call: TRBJ2-7
v_call: TRBV7-9
d_call: NA
clone_size: NA

cdr3_aa: CASSLQGQGLGEQYF
cdr3_nt: TGTGCCAGCAGCTTGCAGGGACAGGGCTTGGGCGAGCAGTACTTC
j_call: TRBJ2-7
v_call: TRBV7-2
d_call: TRBD1
clone_size: few

cdr3_aa: CASSSAGQETQYF
cdr3_nt: TGTGCCAGTAGCTCGGCAGGGCAAGAGACCCAGTACTTC
j_call: TRBJ2-5
v_call: TRBV19
d_call: NA
clone_size: NA

cdr3_aa: CASSQPGQGAKQFF
cdr3_nt: TGTGCCAGTAGCCAACCTGGACAGGGGGCTAAGCAGTTCTTC
j_call: TRBJ2-1
v_call: TRBV19
d_call: TRBD1
clone_size: NA

cdr3_aa: CASSLQDQYEQYF
cdr3_nt: TGTGCCAGCAGTCTACAGGACCAATACGAGCAGTACTTC
j_call: TRBJ2-7
v_call: TRBV28
d_call: NA
clone_size: NA

cdr3_aa: CASSVRGSTDTQYF
cdr3_nt: TGTGCCAGCAGTGTACGGGGTAGCACAGATACGCAGTATTTT
j_call: TRBJ2-3
v_call: TRBV6-1
d_call: NA
clone_size: NA

cdr3_aa: CASSQAYAQPSYEQYF
cdr3_nt: TGCGCCAGCAGCCAAGCGTACGCACAGCCCTCCTACGAGCAGTACTTC
j_call: TRBJ2-7
v_call: TRBV4-3
d_call: NA
clone_size: NA

cdr3_aa: CASSQVSLAGREQFF
cdr3_nt: TGCGCCAGCAGCCAAGTATCACTAGCGGGTAGGGAGCAGTTCTTC
j_call: TRBJ2-1
v_call: TRBV4-1
d_call: TRBD2
clone_size: NA

cdr3_aa: CASSLFGQGGETQYF
cdr3_nt: TGTGCCAGCAGTCTTTTTGGTCAGGGGGGCGAGACCCAGTACTTC
j_call: TRBJ2-5
v_call: TRBV7-6
d_call: NA
clone_size: few

cdr3_aa: CASSAPGHMNTEAFF
cdr3_nt: TGTGCCAGCAGCGCCCCGGGACATATGAACACTGAAGCTTTCTTT
j_call: TRBJ1-1
v_call: TRBV9
d_call: NA
clone_size: NA

cdr3_aa: CASSYSTGYNEQFF
cdr3_nt: TGTGCCAGCAGCTATTCCACGGGGTATAATGAGCAGTTCTTC
j_call: TRBJ2-1
v_call: TRBV7-8
d_call: NA
clone_size: NA

cdr3_aa: CASSVEASGNTDTQYF
cdr3_nt: TGTGCCAGCAGCGTAGAGGCTAGCGGAAACACAGATACGCAGTATTTT
j_call: TRBJ2-3
v_call: TRBV9
d_call: TRBD2
clone_size: NA

cdr3_aa: CASSGGDRLNYGYTF
cdr3_nt: TGTGCCAGCAGCGGGGGGGACAGGTTAAACTATGGCTACACCTTC
j_call: TRBJ1-2
v_call: TRBV9
d_call: TRBD1
clone_size: NA

cdr3_aa: CASGTSGRDTQYF
cdr3_nt: TGTGCTAGTGGTACCTCAGGGAGGGATACGCAGTATTTT
j_call: TRBJ2-3
v_call: TRBV12-5
d_call: NA
clone_size: few

cdr3_aa: CASSTRQGPQHF
cdr3_nt: TGTGCCAGCAGCACCAGACAGGGGCCCCAGCATTTT
j_call: TRBJ1-5
v_call: TRBV7-9
d_call: TRBD1
clone_size: few

cdr3_aa: CASGLDSPVGELFF
cdr3_nt: TGTGCCTCCGGGTTGGACAGTCCTGTCGGGGAGCTGTTTTTT
j_call: TRBJ2-2
v_call: TRBV10-3
d_call: NA
clone_size: NA

cdr3_aa: CASSLTSRDQETQYF
cdr3_nt: TGTGCCAGCAGTTTGACCTCTCGGGACCAAGAGACCCAGTACTTC
j_call: TRBJ2-5
v_call: TRBV5-4
d_call: NA
clone_size: NA

cdr3_aa: CASSGTSGSKNGELFF
cdr3_nt: TGCGCCAGCAGCGGCACTAGCGGGAGTAAGAACGGGGAGCTGTTTTTT
j_call: TRBJ2-2
v_call: TRBV5-1
d_call: TRBD2
clone_size: NA

cdr3_aa: CASSLVDNTDTQYF
cdr3_nt: TGTGCCAGCAGCTTGGTGGACAACACAGATACGCAGTATTTT
j_call: TRBJ2-3
v_call: TRBV5-5
d_call: NA
clone_size: NA

cdr3_aa: CASSDGLEETQYF
cdr3_nt: TGTGCCAGCAGTGACGGTTTGGAAGAGACCCAGTACTTC
j_call: TRBJ2-5
v_call: TRBV2
d_call: NA
clone_size: NA

cdr3_aa: CASSYTGTSANTGELFF
cdr3_nt: TGCGCCAGCAGCTACACCGGGACATCTGCGAACACCGGGGAGCTGTTTTTT
j_call: TRBJ2-2
v_call: TRBV4-1
d_call: NA
clone_size: few